These 8 T cell receptor beta chains were all obtained from the same sample, sequenced in a study of blood T cell repertoires in COVID-19. Sequencing used immunoSEQ multiplex PCR; TCRdb keeps in-frame clones, though not all of them. This sample has a few hundred thousand clones, with over 85% found just once. The sample taken for sequencing was PBMCs or T cells enriched from blood (not recorded which). The receptors were gathered from an older woman who had recovered from COVID-19.

In this sample, this clone turned up once. CDR3: CATSDQGYTEAFF. In DNA form, the CDR3 reads TGTGCCACCAGTGATCAGGGGTACACTGAAGCTTTCTTT. The V and J genes are TRBV24-1 and TRBJ1-1, with D perhaps TRBD1 (6 bases). The CDR3 contains 13 residues. The germline V gene encodes CDR1 KGHDR and CDR2 SFDVKD. The germline V and J ends were trimmed by 3 bases and 3 bases, with 7 bases remaining between them.

The CDR3 DNA sequence: TGTGCCACCTCTACTCACGGAGGACGGGAGATGAGTGAGCAGTTCTTC. It specifies CATSTHGGREMSEQFF. J is TRBJ2-1 and V is TRBV24-1; D is possibly TRBD2 (6 bases). There are 16 residues in the CDR3. Germline V gene sequence: CDR1 KGHDR, CDR2 SFDVKD. V was cut by 9 bases and J by 9 bases, with 26 bases left in between.

The rearrangement joins TRBV3-1 (or the pseudogene TRBV3-2) to TRBJ1-6; the match to TRBD1 covers 8 bases. The CDR3 is made up of 14 amino acids. Germline lookup yields CDR1 LGHDT and CDR2 YNNKEL (reference sequence). J lost 10 bases, V lost 0 bases, and 2 bases had no gene match. The CDR3 DNA reads as TGTGCCAGCAGCCAAGATGCAGGGGGCTCACCCCTCCACTTT. Translated: CASSQDAGGSPLHF.

V is TRBV2 and J is TRBJ2-6; the match to TRBD1 covers 7 bases. Looked up from germline, CDR1 is SNHLY and CDR2 is FYNNEI. V shed 7 bases and J 0 bases; nucleotides not matched to a gene: 9. The CDR3 is 17 amino acids. The DNA of the CDR3 is TGTGCCAGCACCGCCGGGACAGTGAACTCTGGGGCCAACGTCCTGACTTTC. This translates into CASTAGTVNSGANVLTF.

This clone came up a few times. This chain connects TRBV5-4 to TRBJ2-3, with a possible D match to TRBD2 (6 bases). The CDR3 is 15 amino acids. V was pared by 4 bases and J by 5 bases, with 17 bases between. CDR1 is SGHNT and CDR2 is YYREEE in the germline V gene (reference sequence). This CDR3 is CASSPLGRDEDTQYF. The DNA for the CDR3 is TGTGCCAGCAGCCCGCTCGGGCGGGATGAAGATACGCAGTATTTT.

This chain joins TRBV11-3 and TRBJ2-1; 13 bases match TRBD2. The CDR3 length is 15 residues. Per germline, CDR1 SGHNT and CDR2 YENEEA. J gave up 8 bases and V 4 bases, and 5 bases lay outside the gene matches. CDR3 bases: TGTGCCAGCAGCTGGACTAGCGGGAGTTTTGATGAGCAGTTCTTC. This encodes CASSWTSGSFDEQFF.

This sequence joins TRBV19 and TRBJ1-4; 7 bases map to TRBD1. V was clipped by 0 bases and J by 3 bases; unmatched bases: 4. In germline, CDR1 is LNHDA, CDR2 SQIVND (reference sequence). The length of the CDR3 is 16 residues. The CDR3, as DNA: TGTGCCAGTAGTATAGACGGGACAGTCCCTAATGAAAAACTGTTTTTT. Translated: CASSIDGTVPNEKLFF.

The rearrangement joins TRBV9 to TRBJ1-3; no clear D. The ends were cut back, 5 bases at V and 0 bases at J, with 15 bases in the middle. The CDR3 spans 16 residues. Germline CDR1 and CDR2: SGDLS and YYNGEE. Here the CDR3 reads CASRKKRSSSGNTIYF. Here the CDR3 DNA reads TGTGCCAGCAGGAAGAAAAGGAGTTCCTCTGGAAACACCATATATTTT.